Listed below are T cell receptor beta chains from one sample, sequenced in a study of OX40 agonist ivuxolimab in advanced cancers. The method was immunoSEQ multiplex PCR; TCRdb's version includes in-frame clones alone and lacks a portion of them. The table records about 160,000 clones, 94% of them present only once. Sequences were derived from CD4+ or CD8+ T cells sorted from blood, sampled in a trial of the OX40 agonist ivuxolimab. The receptor source for this set is an adult with an advanced solid tumor such as melanoma, head and neck, liver or kidney cancer. The CDR3 runs from the conserved cysteine through the conserved F or W. A D gene is named only where the DNA matches it firmly. The size field is filled for only some rows; it gives once, few, many or a size class.

V	length	D	J	size	CDR3	DNA
TRBV10-3	13	NA	TRBJ2-1	NA	CAISEPGRNEQFF	TGTGCCATCAGTGAGCCTGGCCGAAATGAGCAGTTCTTC
TRBV5-4	16	TRBD1	TRBJ1-2	once	CASSLVEWDRLYGYTF	TGTGCCAGCAGCTTGGTCGAGTGGGACAGGCTCTATGGCTACACCTTC
TRBV25-1	14	NA	TRBJ2-4	once	CASSEPGQPNIQYF	TGTGCCAGCAGTGAACCCGGACAACCAAACATTCAGTACTTC
TRBV7-2	14	TRBD1	TRBJ1-3	once	CASSSGTAGNTIYF	TGTGCCAGCAGCTCCGGGACAGCTGGAAACACCATATATTTT
TRBV11-2	13	NA	TRBJ1-1	NA	CASRFSGNTEAFF	TGTGCCAGCAGGTTTAGCGGGAACACTGAAGCTTTCTTT
TRBV19	14	NA	TRBJ2-4	once	CASSMPAGKNIQYF	TGTGCCAGTAGTATGCCGGCGGGGAAAAACATTCAGTACTTC
TRBV28	12	NA	TRBJ1-5	few	CASSQTGQPQHF	TGTGCCAGCAGCCAAACGGGTCAGCCCCAGCATTTT
TRBV7-8	15	NA	TRBJ2-3	NA	CASSLVFRSTDTQYF	TGTGCCAGCAGCTTAGTATTCCGGAGCACAGATACGCAGTATTTT
TRBV5-4	15	TRBD1	TRBJ2-5	once	CASSRGGQGQETQYF	TGTGCCAGCAGCCGAGGGGGACAGGGACAAGAGACCCAGTACTTC
TRBV6-5	15	NA	TRBJ2-1	NA	CASSSRQLTYNEQFF	TGTGCCAGCAGTTCCCGACAGCTAACCTACAATGAGCAGTTCTTC
TRBV6-5	14	NA	TRBJ1-2	NA	CASTQKGGAYGYTF	TGTGCCAGCACCCAAAAGGGCGGGGCTTATGGCTACACCTTC
TRBV28	14	NA	TRBJ1-2	NA	CASSLSGTPPGYTF	TGTGCCAGCAGTTTATCGGGGACCCCCCCCGGCTACACCTTC
TRBV29-1	14	TRBD2	TRBJ2-6	NA	CSAREVSGANVLTF	TGCAGCGCCCGGGAGGTCTCTGGGGCCAACGTCCTGACTTTC
TRBV11-2	15	NA	TRBJ1-1	NA	CASSLDGAGWAEAFF	TGTGCCAGCAGCTTAGATGGGGCAGGGTGGGCTGAAGCTTTCTTT
TRBV6-5	15	TRBD2	TRBJ2-1	NA	CASSYVPGGVSEQFF	TGTGCCAGCAGTTATGTTCCGGGGGGGGTGAGTGAGCAGTTCTTC
TRBV5-8	11	NA	TRBJ2-3	NA	CASSLWGTQYF	TGTGCCAGCAGCTTGTGGGGCACTCAGTATTTT